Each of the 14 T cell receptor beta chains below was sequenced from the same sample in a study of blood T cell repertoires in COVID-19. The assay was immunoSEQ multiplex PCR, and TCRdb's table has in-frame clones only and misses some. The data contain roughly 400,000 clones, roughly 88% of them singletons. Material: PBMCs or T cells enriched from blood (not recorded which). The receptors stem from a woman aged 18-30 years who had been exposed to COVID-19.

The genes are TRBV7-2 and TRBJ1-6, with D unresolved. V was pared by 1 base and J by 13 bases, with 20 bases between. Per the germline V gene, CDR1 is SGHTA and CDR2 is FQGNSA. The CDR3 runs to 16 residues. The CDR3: CASSLEVGRIGGPLHF. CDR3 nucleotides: TGTGCCAGCAGCTTAGAGGTGGGCCGGATAGGTGGTCCCCTCCACTTT.

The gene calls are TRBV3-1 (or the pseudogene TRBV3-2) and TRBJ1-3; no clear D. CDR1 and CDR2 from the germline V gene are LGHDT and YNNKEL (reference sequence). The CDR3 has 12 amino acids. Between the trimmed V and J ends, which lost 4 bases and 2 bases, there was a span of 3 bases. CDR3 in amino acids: CASSPTGNTIYF. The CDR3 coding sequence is TGTGCCAGCAGCCCAACTGGAAACACCATATATTTT.

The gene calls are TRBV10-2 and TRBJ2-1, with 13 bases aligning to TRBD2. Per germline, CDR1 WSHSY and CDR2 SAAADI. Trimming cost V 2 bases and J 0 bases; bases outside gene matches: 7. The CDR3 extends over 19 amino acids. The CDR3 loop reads CASSEPGLAGRSSYNEQFF. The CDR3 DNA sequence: TGCGCCAGCAGTGAGCCGGGACTAGCGGGACGGAGCTCCTACAATGAGCAGTTCTTC.

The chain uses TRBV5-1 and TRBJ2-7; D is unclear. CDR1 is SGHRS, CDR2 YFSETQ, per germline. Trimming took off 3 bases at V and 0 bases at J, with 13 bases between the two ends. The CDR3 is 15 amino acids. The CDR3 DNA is TGCGCCAGCAGCTCGCAACCAGACATCTCCTACGAGCAGTACTTC. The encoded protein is CASSSQPDISYEQYF.

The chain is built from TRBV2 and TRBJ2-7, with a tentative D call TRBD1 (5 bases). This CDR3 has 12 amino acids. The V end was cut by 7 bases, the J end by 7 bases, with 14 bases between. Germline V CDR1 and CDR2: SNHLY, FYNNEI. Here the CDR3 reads CASNQGTDEQYF. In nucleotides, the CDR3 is TGTGCCAGCAACCAGGGAACGGATGAGCAGTACTTC.

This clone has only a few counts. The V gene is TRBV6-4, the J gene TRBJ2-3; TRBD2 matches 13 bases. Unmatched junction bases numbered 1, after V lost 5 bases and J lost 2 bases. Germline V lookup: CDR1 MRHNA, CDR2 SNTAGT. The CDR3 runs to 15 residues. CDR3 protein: CASSTSGGATDTQYF. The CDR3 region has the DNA TGTGCCAGCAGTACTAGCGGGGGGGCCACAGATACGCAGTATTTT.

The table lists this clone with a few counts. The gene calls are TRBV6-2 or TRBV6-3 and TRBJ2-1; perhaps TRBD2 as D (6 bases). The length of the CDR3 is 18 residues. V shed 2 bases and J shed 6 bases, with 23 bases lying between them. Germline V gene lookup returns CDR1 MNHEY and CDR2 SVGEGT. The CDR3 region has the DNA TGTGCCAGCAGTTACAGGTACGCCAGGGTGAACGGGAGCAATGAGCAGTTCTTC. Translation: CASSYRYARVNGSNEQFF.

In DNA, the CDR3 is TGTGCCAGCAGCGCCCCTTCTGAGGTGGAGTATGGCTACACCTTC. Translation: CASSAPSEVEYGYTF. The V gene is TRBV9, the J gene TRBJ1-2, with unresolved D. V dropped 3 bases and J dropped 5 bases, with 17 bases sitting between them. The CDR3 runs to 15 residues. Germline V lookup: CDR1 SGDLS, CDR2 YYNGEE.

CDR3 DNA: TGTGCCAGCTCACCACGAGGCGGAACTTCCTACGAGCAGTACTTC. Protein product: CASSPRGGTSYEQYF. The V and J genes are TRBV18 and TRBJ2-7; D call uncertain. Germline assignment: CDR1 KGHSH and CDR2 LQKENI. The V end lost 1 base, the J end lost 1 base, and 11 bases lay between the germline ends. The CDR3 extends over 15 amino acids. The full variable domain, completed using reference TRBV18 and TRBJ2-7, is NAGVMQNPRHLVRRRGQEARLRCSPMKGHSHVYWYRQLPEEGLKFMVYLQKENIIDESGMPKERFSAEFPKEGPSILRIQQVVRGDSAAYFCASSPRGGTSYEQYFGPGTRLTVT.

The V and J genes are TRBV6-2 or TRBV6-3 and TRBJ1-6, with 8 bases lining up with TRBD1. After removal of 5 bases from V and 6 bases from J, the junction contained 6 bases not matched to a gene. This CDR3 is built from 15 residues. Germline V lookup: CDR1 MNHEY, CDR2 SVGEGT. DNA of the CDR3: TGTGCCAGCAGTCGAACACAGGGGGTTAATTCACCCCTCCACTTT. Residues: CASSRTQGVNSPLHF.

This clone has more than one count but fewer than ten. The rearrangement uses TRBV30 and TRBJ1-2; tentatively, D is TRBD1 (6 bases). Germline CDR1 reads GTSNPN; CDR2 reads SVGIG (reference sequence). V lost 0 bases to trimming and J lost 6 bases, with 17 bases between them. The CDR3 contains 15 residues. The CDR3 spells CAWSVRTALRNGYTF. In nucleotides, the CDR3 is TGTGCCTGGAGTGTCAGGACAGCCCTTCGGAATGGCTACACCTTC.

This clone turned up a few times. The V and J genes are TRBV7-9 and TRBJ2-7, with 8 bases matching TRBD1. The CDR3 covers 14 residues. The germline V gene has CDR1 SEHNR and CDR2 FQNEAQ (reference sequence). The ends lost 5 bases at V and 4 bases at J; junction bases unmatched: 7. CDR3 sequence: CASSRIDRGYEQYF. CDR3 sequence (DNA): TGTGCCAGCAGCCGCATCGACAGGGGATACGAGCAGTACTTC.

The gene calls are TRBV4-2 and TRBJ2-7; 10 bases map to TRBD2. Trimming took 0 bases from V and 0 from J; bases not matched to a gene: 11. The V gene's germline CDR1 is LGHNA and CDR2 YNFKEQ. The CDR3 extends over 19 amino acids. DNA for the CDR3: TGTGCCAGCAGCCAAGAAATAAGCCTAGCGGGAGTTCCCTCCTACGAGCAGTACTTC. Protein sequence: CASSQEISLAGVPSYEQYF.

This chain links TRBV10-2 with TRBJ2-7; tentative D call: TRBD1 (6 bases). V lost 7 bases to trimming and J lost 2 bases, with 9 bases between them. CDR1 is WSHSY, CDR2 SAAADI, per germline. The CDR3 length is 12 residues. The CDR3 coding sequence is TGCGCCAGCATGGACAGCGCCTACGAGCAGTACTTC. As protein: CASMDSAYEQYF.